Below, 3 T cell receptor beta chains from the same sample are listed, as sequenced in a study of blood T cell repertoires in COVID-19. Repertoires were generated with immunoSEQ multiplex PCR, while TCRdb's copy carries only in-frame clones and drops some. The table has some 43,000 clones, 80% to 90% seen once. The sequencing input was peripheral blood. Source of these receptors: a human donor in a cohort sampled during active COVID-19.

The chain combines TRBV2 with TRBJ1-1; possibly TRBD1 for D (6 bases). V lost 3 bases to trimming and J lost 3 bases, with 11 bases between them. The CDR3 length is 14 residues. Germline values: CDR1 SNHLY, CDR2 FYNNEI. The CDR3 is CASSDGGLDTEAFF. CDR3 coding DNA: TGTGCCAGCAGTGACGGGGGGCTCGACACTGAAGCTTTCTTT.

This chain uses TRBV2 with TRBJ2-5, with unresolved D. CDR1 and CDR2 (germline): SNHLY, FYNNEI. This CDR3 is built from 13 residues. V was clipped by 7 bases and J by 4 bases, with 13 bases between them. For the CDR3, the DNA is TGTGCCAGCAAAAGAGAAATCGGAGAGACCCAGTACTTC. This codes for CASKREIGETQYF.

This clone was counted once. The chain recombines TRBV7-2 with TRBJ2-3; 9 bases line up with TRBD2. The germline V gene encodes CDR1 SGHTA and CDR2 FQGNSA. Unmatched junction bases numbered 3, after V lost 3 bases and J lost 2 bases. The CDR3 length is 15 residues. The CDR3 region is CASSLASGTTDTQYF. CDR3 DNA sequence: TGTGCCAGCAGCTTGGCTAGCGGGACCACAGATACGCAGTATTTT.